This note documents a single T cell receptor beta chain sequence. With 60 Vbeta and 13 Jbeta primers, the PCR was carried out. Method: immunoSEQ multiplex PCR; TCRdb's copy keeps in-frame clones and lacks some. The table shows some 180,000 clones, with 79% occurring only once. The record originates from a study of cytomegalovirus exposure and HLA in healthy donors. The CDR3 runs 15 residues. Germline V gene sequence: CDR1 SGHAT, CDR2 FQNNGV. J was trimmed by 2 bases and V by 5 bases; bases with no gene match: 8. The sample consisted of PBMCs. The chain has TRBV11-2 and TRBJ2-5; 7 bases match TRBD2. The receptor was isolated from a woman in her 30s in good health and CMV-seropositive. CDR3 nucleotides: TGTGCCAGCAGCCGAACTAGCGTGGGGCAAGAGACCCAGTACTTC. Amino acid sequence: CASSRTSVGQETQYF.